This T cell receptor beta chain derives from a study of blood T cells in healthy people across ages. Overall study findings and caveats: Higher diversity and more naive CD4+ cells were features of long-lived donors, compared to aged donors. Possibly confounding the expanded clonotype changes was the fact that donor CMV status was unknown.

A second about 7 to 11 cycle PCR used barcoded and J-beta primers. The authors tagged each cDNA molecule using a template-switch adaptor with 12 random nucleotides. No fewer than 3 million CDR3-containing paired-end reads came from each sample. TCRdb redid the calling of the 5' RACE reads with MiXCR, one entry per CDR3 protein. The sample consists of approximately 800,000 distinct CDR3 sequences, about 62% of them appearing once. Worth noting for this clonotype: What it binds is unknown.

This receptor was obtained from a man aged 25 to 45 in good health. The source material was blood.

The CDR3 loop reads CASSVASGRGSYNEQFF. CDR3 bases: TGTGCCAGCAGCGTGGCTAGCGGGAGGGGTTCCTACAATGAGCAGTTCTTC. The chain recombines TRBV9 with TRBJ2-1; 12 bases are shared with TRBD2. The V gene's germline CDR1 is SGDLS and CDR2 YYNGEE. V lost 2 bases to trimming and J lost 1 base; unmatched junction nucleotides: 4. There are 17 residues in the CDR3.